The present TCR beta chain was sequenced within a study of T cell repertoires in cytomegalovirus infection. Study-level background: CMV infection together with matching HLA type was indicated by public TCR beta signatures. Study outcomes and limitations: There were carriers of CMV plus the relevant HLA, and cumulative public TCR beta family frequency identified them. Ex vivo, HLA-C-restricted CMV-specific TCR beta clonotypes prevailed over the rest of the response.

The CDR3 runs 18 residues. Germline CDR1 is MNHNY and CDR2 is SVGAGI (reference sequence). The V end lost 2 bases, the J end lost 0 bases, and 14 bases lay between the germline ends. This clonotype was observed at least ten times. Its antigen is as yet unknown. TCRdb processed the reads anew with MiXCR; each CDR3 protein has one entry. The table shows roughly 77,000 distinct CDR3 sequences, with approximately 3.6% occurring only once. The TCR comes from a human donor in good health (CMV status not recorded). Some clones in this sample may be carry-over from other donors' samples. The V gene is TRBV6-6, the J gene TRBJ2-6, with TRBD1 as a possible D gene (5 bases). Sequenced material: PBMCs. CDR3 protein: CASSYEGAAISGANVLTF. The CDR3, as DNA: TGTGCCAGCAGTTACGAAGGGGCGGCGATCTCTGGGGCCAACGTCCTGACTTTC.